The sample holds many counts of the clone carrying this T cell receptor beta chain. Its antigen remains unidentified. The record originates from a study of read filtering for tumor transcriptome and immune sequencing. Study-level results: In IR-seq, single-read clonotypes were around 85% of clonotypes but approximately 3.5% of reads.

CDR3 length: 17 amino acids. Deletions cut 0 bases from V and 0 bases from J, with 15 bases between. Germline CDR1 and CDR2: SGHRS and YFSETQ. From about 400 ng of RNA, a library with molecular barcoded alpha/delta and beta/gamma adaptors was made. TCRdb reanalysed the reads using MiXCR and keeps one entry per CDR3 protein. The sample comprises about 39,000 distinct CDR3 sequences, about 13% of which are singletons, and around 6.5% rests with the top ten. The sequenced sample was a population of CD138-negative cells sorted from bone marrow. V and J are TRBV5-1 and TRBJ1-1, with D perhaps TRBD1 (6 bases). The TCR was taken from a donor at least 40 years old with multiple myeloma. In DNA form, the CDR3 reads TGCGCCAGCAGCTTGGAGTTACTCCAGGGGTTGAACACTGAAGCTTTCTTT. This codes for CASSLELLQGLNTEAFF.